A selection of T cell receptor beta chains follows, all from one sample in a study of cytomegalovirus exposure and HLA in healthy donors. Here immunoSEQ multiplex PCR was the method, and the copy in TCRdb shows in-frame clones only, minus some. The sample has some 150,000 clones; about 80% are singletons. Input material: PBMCs. The receptor set was obtained from a woman aged 50 to 60 in good health and CMV-seronegative. Each CDR3 is given with its conserved first and last residue. A D gene is named only where the DNA matches it firmly. Not all rows give a size; the values are once, few, many and, for expanded clones, a class.

>TRBV7-9|TRBD1|TRBJ1-1|few
CASSLGQGQSAFF
TGTGCCAGCAGCCTCGGACAGGGCCAGTCGGCTTTCTTT
>TRBV20-1|-|TRBJ2-7|once
CSAKTGTEQYF
TGCAGTGCAAAAACAGGTACCGAGCAGTACTTC
>TRBV18|-|TRBJ1-1|few
CASSPNNMNTEAFF
TGTGCCAGCTCACCCAACAATATGAACACTGAAGCTTTCTTT
>TRBV6-5|-|TRBJ2-7|-
CASTPRGTSYEQYF
TGTGCCAGCACTCCTAGGGGGACATCCTACGAGCAGTACTTC
>TRBV7-9|-|TRBJ2-6|once
CSSSLFPFSGANVLTF
TGTTCCAGCAGCTTGTTTCCCTTTTCTGGGGCCAACGTCCTGACTTTC
>TRBV6-5|-|TRBJ1-1|-
CASRRRGNTEAFF
TGTGCCAGCAGACGGCGAGGGAACACTGAAGCTTTCTTT
>TRBV4-3|TRBD1|TRBJ2-3|-
CASSQEPPFGQGRTDTQYF
TGCGCCAGCAGCCAAGAACCCCCCTTCGGACAGGGACGCACAGATACGCAGTATTTT
>TRBV7-8|-|TRBJ2-5|-
CASSQGLSRGKETQYF
TGTGCCAGCAGCCAGGGTCTTTCGAGAGGCAAGGAGACCCAGTACTTC
>TRBV4-3|-|TRBJ2-1|-
CASSQDLVYNEQFF
TGCGCCAGCAGCCAAGACCTCGTATACAATGAGCAGTTCTTC
>TRBV28|TRBD2|TRBJ2-4|once
CASNSRASGVAKNIQYF
TGTGCCAGCAACAGCAGGGCTAGCGGGGTAGCCAAAAACATTCAGTACTTC
>TRBV6-5|-|TRBJ2-6|-
CASSWASYSGANVLTF
TGTGCCAGCAGTTGGGCATCCTACTCTGGGGCCAACGTCCTGACTTTC
>TRBV29-1|-|TRBJ2-5|-
CSVEGRQETQYF
TGCAGCGTTGAGGGCAGGCAAGAGACCCAGTACTTC
>TRBV7-9|-|TRBJ2-7|-
CASSPKTRIYEQYF
TGTGCCAGCAGCCCAAAGACTCGCATCTACGAGCAGTACTTC
>TRBV4-3|-|TRBJ1-4|-
CAGSQDMPKEEKLFF
TGCGCCGGCAGCCAAGATATGCCCAAGGAGGAAAAACTGTTTTTT
>TRBV9|TRBD2|TRBJ2-2|-
CASSSLAGETGELFF
TGTGCCAGCAGCTCCTTAGCGGGGGAGACCGGGGAGCTGTTTTTT
>TRBV11-3|TRBD1|TRBJ2-3|-
CASSTGTEFTDTQYF
TGTGCCAGCAGCACCGGGACAGAGTTCACAGATACGCAGTATTTT
>TRBV11-1|TRBD2|TRBJ2-3|-
CASSLTSGSSTDTQYF
TGTGCCAGCAGCTTGACTAGCGGGTCTAGCACAGATACGCAGTATTTT
>TRBV6-4|-|TRBJ2-1|-
CASSDLPVGEQFF
TGTGCCAGCAGTGACCTCCCAGTCGGGGAGCAGTTCTTC
>TRBV27|-|TRBJ1-4|-
CASSFLGGTNEKLFF
TGTGCCAGCAGTTTTCTTGGGGGGACTAATGAAAAACTGTTTTTT
>TRBV5-4|-|TRBJ2-1|-
CASSLSQRSSYNEQFF
TGTGCCAGCAGCTTGTCCCAGCGGAGCTCCTACAATGAGCAGTTCTTC
>TRBV27|TRBD1|TRBJ2-2|-
CASRKSGQTNTGELFF
TGTGCCAGCAGAAAATCGGGACAGACAAACACCGGGGAGCTGTTTTTT